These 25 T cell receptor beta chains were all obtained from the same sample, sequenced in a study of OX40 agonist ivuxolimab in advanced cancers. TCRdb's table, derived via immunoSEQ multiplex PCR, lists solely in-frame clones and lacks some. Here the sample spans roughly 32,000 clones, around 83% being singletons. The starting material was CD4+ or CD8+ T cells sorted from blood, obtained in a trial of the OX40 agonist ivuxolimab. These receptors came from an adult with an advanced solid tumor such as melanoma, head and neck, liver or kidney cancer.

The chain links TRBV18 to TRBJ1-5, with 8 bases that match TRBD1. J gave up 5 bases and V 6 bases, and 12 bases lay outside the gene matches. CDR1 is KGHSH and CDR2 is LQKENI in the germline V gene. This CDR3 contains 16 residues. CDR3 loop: CASSLLGTGIDQPQHF. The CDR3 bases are TGTGCCAGCTCGCTCTTAGGGACAGGTATAGATCAGCCCCAGCATTTT. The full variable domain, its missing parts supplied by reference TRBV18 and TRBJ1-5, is NAGVMQNPRHLVRRRGQEARLRCSPMKGHSHVYWYRQLPEEGLKFMVYLQKENIIDESGMPKERFSAEFPKEGPSILRIQQVVRGDSAAYFCASSLLGTGIDQPQHFGDGTRLSIL.

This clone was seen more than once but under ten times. CDR3 in amino acids: CSVVKDRGSEAFF. CDR3 bases: TGCAGCGTTGTAAAAGACAGGGGCTCTGAAGCTTTCTTT. The chain has TRBV29-1 and TRBJ1-1, with TRBD1 identical over 8 bases. The germline CDR1 and CDR2 sequences are SQVTM and ANQGSEA. The CDR3 has 13 residues. With V trimmed by 4 bases and J by 6 bases, 7 bases remained unmatched.

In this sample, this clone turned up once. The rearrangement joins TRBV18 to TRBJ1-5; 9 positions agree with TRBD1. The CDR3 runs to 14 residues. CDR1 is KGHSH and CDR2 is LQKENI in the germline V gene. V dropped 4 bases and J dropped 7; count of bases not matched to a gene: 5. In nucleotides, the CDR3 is TGTGCCAGCTCACGACAGGGGGGAGGGCAGCCCCAGCATTTT. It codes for CASSRQGGGQPQHF.

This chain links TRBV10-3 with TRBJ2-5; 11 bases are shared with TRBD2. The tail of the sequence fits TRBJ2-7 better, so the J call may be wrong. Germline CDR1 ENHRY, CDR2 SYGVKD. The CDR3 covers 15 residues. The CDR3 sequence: CAISRNSGGVYEQYF. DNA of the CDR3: TGTGCCATCAGTAGAAATAGCGGGGGGGTTTACGAGCAGTACTTC.

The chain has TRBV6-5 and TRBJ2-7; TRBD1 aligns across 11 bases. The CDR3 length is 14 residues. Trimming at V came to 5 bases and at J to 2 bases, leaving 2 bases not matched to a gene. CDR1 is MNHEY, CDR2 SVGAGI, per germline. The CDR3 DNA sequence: TGTGCCAGCAGTCGGACAGGGGGCGCCTACGAGCAGTACTTC. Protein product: CASSRTGGAYEQYF.

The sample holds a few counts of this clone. CDR3 coding DNA: TGTGCCAGCAGCTTAGAGGCAACTAGGCATTCACCCCTCCACTTT. Its protein is CASSLEATRHSPLHF. V gene TRBV7-6 combines with J gene TRBJ1-6; D not resolved. Between the trimmed V and J ends, which lost 1 base and 8 bases, there was a span of 12 bases. Germline values: CDR1 SGHVS, CDR2 FNYEAQ. This CDR3 is 15 amino acids long.

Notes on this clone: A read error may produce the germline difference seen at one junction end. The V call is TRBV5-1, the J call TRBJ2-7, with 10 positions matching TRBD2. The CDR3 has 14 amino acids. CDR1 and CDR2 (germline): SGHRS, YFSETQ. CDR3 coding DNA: TGCGCCAGCAGCACGCTAGCGGGAGTCTACGTGCAGTACTTC. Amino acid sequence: CASSTLAGVYVQYF.

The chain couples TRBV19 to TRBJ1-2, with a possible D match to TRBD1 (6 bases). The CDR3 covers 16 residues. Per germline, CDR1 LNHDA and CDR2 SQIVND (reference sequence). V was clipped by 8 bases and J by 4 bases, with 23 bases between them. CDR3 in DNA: TGTGCCAGTGGCTCTCTTAGTTTCGGACAGCCCTATGGCTACACCTTC. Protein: CASGSLSFGQPYGYTF.

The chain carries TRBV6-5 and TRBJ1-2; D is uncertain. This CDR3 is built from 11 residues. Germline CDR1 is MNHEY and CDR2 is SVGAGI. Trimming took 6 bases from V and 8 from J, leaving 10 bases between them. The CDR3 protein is CASRWEEGYTF. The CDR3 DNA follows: TGTGCCAGCAGATGGGAGGAGGGCTACACCTTC.

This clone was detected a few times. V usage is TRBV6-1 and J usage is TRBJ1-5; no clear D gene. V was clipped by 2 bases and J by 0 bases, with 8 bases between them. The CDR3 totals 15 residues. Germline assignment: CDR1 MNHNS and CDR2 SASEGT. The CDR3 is CASSEMGISNQPQHF. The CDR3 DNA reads TGTGCCAGCAGTGAAATGGGTATTAGCAATCAGCCCCAGCATTTT.

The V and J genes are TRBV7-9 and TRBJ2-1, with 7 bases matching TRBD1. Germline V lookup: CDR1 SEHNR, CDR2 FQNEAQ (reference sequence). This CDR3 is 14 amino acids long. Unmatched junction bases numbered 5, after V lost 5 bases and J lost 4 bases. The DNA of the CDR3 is TGTGCCAGCAGCCCTAAGGGACAGTACAATGAGCAGTTCTTC. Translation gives CASSPKGQYNEQFF.

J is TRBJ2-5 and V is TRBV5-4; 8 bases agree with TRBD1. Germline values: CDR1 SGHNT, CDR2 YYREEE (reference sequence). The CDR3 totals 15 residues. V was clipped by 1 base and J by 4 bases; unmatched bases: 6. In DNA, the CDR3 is TGTGCCAGCAGCTTGCTGGCAGGGGGCTTAGAGACCCAGTACTTC. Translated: CASSLLAGGLETQYF.

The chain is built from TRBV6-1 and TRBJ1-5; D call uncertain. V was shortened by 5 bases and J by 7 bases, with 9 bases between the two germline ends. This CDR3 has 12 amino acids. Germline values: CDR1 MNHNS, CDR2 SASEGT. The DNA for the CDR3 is TGTGCCAGCAGTTATACCACACAGCCCCAGCATTTT. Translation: CASSYTTQPQHF.

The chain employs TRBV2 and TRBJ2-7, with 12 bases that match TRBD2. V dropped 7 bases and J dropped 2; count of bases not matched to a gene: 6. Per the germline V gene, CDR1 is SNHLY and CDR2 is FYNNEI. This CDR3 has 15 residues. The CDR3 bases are TGTGCCAGCACCCAACTAGCGGGGGGTCCCTACGAGCAGTACTTC. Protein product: CASTQLAGGPYEQYF.

For the CDR3, the DNA is TGTGCCAGCGTCGACGCAGGTATAAACGAGCAGTACTTC. This gives the protein CASVDAGINEQYF. This chain links TRBV25-1 with TRBJ2-7, with unresolved D. CDR3 size: 13 residues. The germline V and J ends were trimmed by 8 bases and 5 bases, with 16 bases remaining between them. Looked up from germline, CDR1 is MGHDK and CDR2 is SYGVNS.

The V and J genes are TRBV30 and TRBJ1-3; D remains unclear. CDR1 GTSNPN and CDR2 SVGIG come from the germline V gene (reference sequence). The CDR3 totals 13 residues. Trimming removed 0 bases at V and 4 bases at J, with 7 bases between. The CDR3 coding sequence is TGTGCCTGGAGTGTAGCGGAAGGAAACACCATATATTTT. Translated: CAWSVAEGNTIYF.

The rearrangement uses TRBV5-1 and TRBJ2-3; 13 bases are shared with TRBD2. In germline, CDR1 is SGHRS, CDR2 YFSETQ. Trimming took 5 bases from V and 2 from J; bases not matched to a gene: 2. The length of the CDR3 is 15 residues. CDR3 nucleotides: TGCGCCAGCAGGACTAGCGGGGGGCTCACAGATACGCAGTATTTT. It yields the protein CASRTSGGLTDTQYF. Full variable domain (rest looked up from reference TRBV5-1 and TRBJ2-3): KAGVTQTPRYLIKTRGQQVTLSCSPISGHRSVSWYQQTPGQGLQFLFEYFSETQRNKGNFPGRFSGRQFSNSRSEMNVSTLELGDSALYLCASRTSGGLTDTQYFGPGTRLTVL.

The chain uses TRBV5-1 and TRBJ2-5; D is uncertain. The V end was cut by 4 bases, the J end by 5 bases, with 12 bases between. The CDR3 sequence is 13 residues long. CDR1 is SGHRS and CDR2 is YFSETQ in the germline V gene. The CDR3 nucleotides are TGCGCCAGCAGCCACGCGTCTATCGAGACCCAGTACTTC. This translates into CASSHASIETQYF.

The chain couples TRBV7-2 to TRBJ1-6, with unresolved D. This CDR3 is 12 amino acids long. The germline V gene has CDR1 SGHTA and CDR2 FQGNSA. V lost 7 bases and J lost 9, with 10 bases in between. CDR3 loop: CASTRNGSPLHF. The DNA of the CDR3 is TGTGCCAGCACTCGAAACGGTTCACCCCTCCACTTT.

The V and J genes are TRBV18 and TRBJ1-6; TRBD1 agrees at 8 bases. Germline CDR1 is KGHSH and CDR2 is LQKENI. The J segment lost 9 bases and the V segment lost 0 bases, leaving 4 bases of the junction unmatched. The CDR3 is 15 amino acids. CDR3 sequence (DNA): TGTGCCAGCTCACCACCTACAGGGGGTAGTTCACCCCTCCACTTT. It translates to CASSPPTGGSSPLHF.

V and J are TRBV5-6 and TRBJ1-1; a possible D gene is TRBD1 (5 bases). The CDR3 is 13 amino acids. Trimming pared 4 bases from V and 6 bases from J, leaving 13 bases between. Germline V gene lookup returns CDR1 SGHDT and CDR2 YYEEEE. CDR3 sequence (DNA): TGTGCCAGCAGCCTGATTACGGGGGCTGAAGCTTTCTTT. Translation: CASSLITGAEAFF.

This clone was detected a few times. CDR3 in amino acids: CASSADRGDSPLHF. DNA for the CDR3: TGTGCCAGCAGCGCGGACAGGGGCGATTCACCCCTCCACTTT. The genes are TRBV7-9 and TRBJ1-6, with 9 bases lining up with TRBD1. V shed 5 bases and J 8 bases; nucleotides not matched to a gene: 4. This CDR3 comprises 14 residues. The germline V gene has CDR1 SEHNR and CDR2 FQNEAQ (reference sequence).

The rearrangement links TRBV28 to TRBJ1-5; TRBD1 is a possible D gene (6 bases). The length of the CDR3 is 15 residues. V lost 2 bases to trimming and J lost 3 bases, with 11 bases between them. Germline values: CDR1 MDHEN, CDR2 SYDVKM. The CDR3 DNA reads TGTGCCAGCAGTTTAGAGGACAGACTCAATCAGCCCCAGCATTTT. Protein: CASSLEDRLNQPQHF.

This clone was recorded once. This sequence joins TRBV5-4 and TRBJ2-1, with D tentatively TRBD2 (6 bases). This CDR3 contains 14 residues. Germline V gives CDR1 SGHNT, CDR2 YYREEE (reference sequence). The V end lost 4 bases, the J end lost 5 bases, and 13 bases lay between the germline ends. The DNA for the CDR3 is TGTGCCAGCAGCCCCTACGGCGGGGACAATGAGCAGTTCTTC. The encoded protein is CASSPYGGDNEQFF.

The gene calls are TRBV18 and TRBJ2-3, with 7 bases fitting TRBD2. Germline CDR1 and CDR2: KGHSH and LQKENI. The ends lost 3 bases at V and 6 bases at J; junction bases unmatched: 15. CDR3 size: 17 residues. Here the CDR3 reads CASSPTAPGLKTDTQYF. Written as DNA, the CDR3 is TGTGCCAGCTCACCGACAGCCCCGGGACTAAAGACGGATACGCAGTATTTT.